One sample yielded the 4 T cell receptor beta chains listed below, sequenced in a study of cytomegalovirus exposure and HLA in healthy donors (dated by TCRdb to the late 2010s). Library prep was done by the immunoSEQ multiplex PCR assay. As stored in TCRdb, this immuneACCESS dataset retains in-frame rearrangements with V and J assigned. A fraction of the clones does not appear; measured against another copy, unresolved V genes explain less than half of the discrepancy, and the remainder lacks a known reason. In this sample the table shows some 150,000 clones, approximately 94% of which occur a single time. Over 1.5% of the sample belongs to the ten largest clones. Sample: PBMCs. These TCRs come from a man aged 18 to 30 in good health and CMV-seropositive.

The chain recombines TRBV7-8 with TRBJ2-7; 7 bases are shared with TRBD1. The germline V gene encodes CDR1 SGHVS and CDR2 FQNEAQ. With V trimmed by 5 bases and J by 6 bases, 10 bases remained unmatched. This CDR3 contains 14 residues. DNA for the CDR3: TGTGCCAGCAGCATAGAGGGGGCCTTGGGCGAGCAGTACTTC. Translation gives CASSIEGALGEQYF.

The chain carries TRBV28 and TRBJ1-1; D remains unclear. Germline assignment: CDR1 MDHEN and CDR2 SYDVKM. Trimming shortened V by 5 bases and J by 3 bases, and 10 bases separated the two germline ends. This CDR3 has 13 residues. CDR3 in amino acids: CASSVYRDTEAFF. The DNA of the CDR3 is TGTGCCAGCAGTGTATACCGGGACACTGAAGCTTTCTTT.

The chain uses TRBV29-1 and TRBJ2-7; 7 bases match TRBD1. This CDR3 comprises 15 residues. Germline V lookup: CDR1 SQVTM, CDR2 ANQGSEA. V dropped 3 bases and J dropped 4; count of bases not matched to a gene: 12. CDR3 sequence: CSVEEPTGNPYEQYF. DNA for the CDR3: TGCAGCGTTGAGGAGCCGACAGGGAACCCATACGAGCAGTACTTC.

The gene calls are TRBV6-6 and TRBJ2-1, with a possible D match to TRBD2 (6 bases). CDR1 is MNHNY and CDR2 is SVGAGI in the germline V gene (reference sequence). This CDR3 comprises 13 residues. Trimming shortened V by 5 bases and J by 8 bases, and 13 bases separated the two germline ends. The CDR3 DNA reads as TGTGCCAGCAGTCTCGTATCGGGGGATGAGCAGTTCTTC. Its translation is CASSLVSGDEQFF.